This T cell receptor beta chain was observed in a study of cytomegalovirus exposure and HLA in healthy donors. Study-wide results and limits: According to the study, around 160 TCR beta chains were cytomegalovirus-associated. Researchers reported in a later analysis that a missense DCLRE1C variant was tied to TCR beta V- and J-gene trimming. Highest at DRB1 and lowest at HLA-C, TCR association rates differed among HLA loci in a later analysis.

As for the donors, each was a healthy bone marrow donor. Remarks on this clone: Its target is not known.

Trimming removed 5 bases at V and 5 bases at J, with 18 bases between. From germline, CDR1 is WNHNN and CDR2 SYGVQD (reference sequence). This CDR3 is built from 15 residues. The PCR employed 60 Vbeta primers together with 13 Jbeta primers. Clones were read by immunoSEQ multiplex PCR, and TCRdb kept only the in-frame ones, dropping some. The table has over 150,000 clones, 77% seen once. The rearrangement joins TRBV10-1 to TRBJ1-1, with D unclear. Sequenced material: PBMCs. The sequence came from a woman aged 25 to 45 in good health and CMV-seropositive. CDR3 in DNA: TGCGCCAGCAGTTCCCTGCGAGGGCCGGGGACTGAAGCTTTCTTT. Translated, it gives CASSSLRGPGTEAFF.